This passage covers 28 T cell receptor beta chains from one sample sequenced in a study of cytomegalovirus exposure and HLA in healthy donors. Both 60 Vbeta primers and 13 Jbeta primers went into the PCR. Method: immunoSEQ multiplex PCR; TCRdb's copy keeps in-frame clones and lacks some. This table has about 100,000 clones, about four fifths appearing once. Sequenced input: PBMCs. The source is a woman in her 70s in good health and CMV-seropositive.

The rearrangement joins TRBV2 to TRBJ2-1; 7 bases are shared with TRBD1. The germline V gene encodes CDR1 SNHLY and CDR2 FYNNEI. The CDR3 length is 14 residues. The ends lost 3 bases at V and 8 bases at J; junction bases unmatched: 7. The CDR3 loop reads CASSETGRGDEQFF. The CDR3 DNA sequence: TGTGCCAGCAGTGAGACAGGGCGTGGGGATGAGCAGTTCTTC.

This chain joins TRBV5-1 and TRBJ2-5; 7 bases align to TRBD1. CDR1 SGHRS and CDR2 YFSETQ come from the germline V gene. The CDR3 runs 15 residues. The ends lost 0 bases at V and 5 bases at J; junction bases unmatched: 7. The chain's CDR3 is CASSLETGPWETQYF. CDR3 nucleotides: TGCGCCAGCAGCTTGGAGACAGGGCCTTGGGAGACCCAGTACTTC.

In this sample, this clone turned up once. The V and J genes are TRBV7-3 and TRBJ2-6; 9 bases line up with TRBD1. The germline V gene encodes CDR1 SGHTA and CDR2 FQGTGA. The CDR3 length is 16 residues. The ends lost 5 bases at V and 2 bases at J; junction bases unmatched: 4. The CDR3: CASSPGQGPGANVLTF. The CDR3 nucleotides read TGTGCCAGCAGCCCGGGACAGGGACCTGGGGCCAACGTCCTGACTTTC.

This rearrangement joins TRBV6-1 to TRBJ2-3; no clear D gene. V lost 2 bases and J 5 bases, leaving 14 bases between the germline ends. Germline V gene data show CDR1 as MNHNS and CDR2 as SASEGT. This CDR3 is 15 amino acids long. The CDR3 spells CASSEPTLVRDTQYF. The CDR3 region has the DNA TGTGCCAGCAGTGAACCCACTCTGGTAAGAGATACGCAGTATTTT.

The chain combines TRBV6-5 with TRBJ1-2; D is possibly TRBD1 (6 bases). Germline V gives CDR1 MNHEY, CDR2 SVGAGI. V was pared by 6 bases and J by 9 bases, with 20 bases between. CDR3 size: 14 residues. CDR3 in DNA: TGTGCCAGCAGCCGCGACGGGGGGGCCCAAAGCTACACCTTC. Its protein product is CASSRDGGAQSYTF.

This chain joins TRBV11-3 and TRBJ2-4; 10 bases fit TRBD1. Trimming at V came to 5 bases and at J to 0 bases, leaving 10 bases not matched to a gene. The CDR3 covers 18 residues. Germline V gives CDR1 SGHNT, CDR2 YENEEA. Written as DNA, the CDR3 is TGTGCCAGCAGCCCCGGTTTAAGGACAGGGGGAGCCAAAAACATTCAGTACTTC. This gives the protein CASSPGLRTGGAKNIQYF.

In nucleotides, the CDR3 is TGTGCCAGCAGCTTAGGGTACAGGGGCACTGAAGCTTTCTTT. The encoded protein is CASSLGYRGTEAFF. The chain links TRBV7-2 to TRBJ1-1, with 7 bases that match TRBD1. With 1 base clipped from V and 4 bases from J, the junction kept 3 bases outside the gene matches. Looked up from germline, CDR1 is SGHTA and CDR2 is FQGNSA. The length of the CDR3 is 14 residues.

The V gene is TRBV28, the J gene TRBJ1-2; the match to TRBD1 covers 7 bases. Germline lookup yields CDR1 MDHEN and CDR2 SYDVKM. The V segment lost 4 bases and the J segment 2 bases; nucleotides outside the gene matches: 4. The length of the CDR3 is 14 residues. The CDR3 nucleotides read TGTGCCAGCAGTTCCGGGACAGCCAACTATGGCTACACCTTC. Residues: CASSSGTANYGYTF.

V gene TRBV4-1 combines with J gene TRBJ1-2; the D gene is possibly TRBD1 (5 bases). The CDR3 sequence is 16 residues long. Trimming cost V 4 bases and J 2 bases, with 17 bases left between them. CDR1 MGHRA and CDR2 YSYEKL come from the germline V gene. CDR3 DNA: TGCGCCAGCAGCCTGGGCCCCGAGACAGTGAACTATGGCTACACCTTC. Its translation is CASSLGPETVNYGYTF.

V and J are TRBV19 and TRBJ2-3; no clear D gene. Germline CDR1 LNHDA, CDR2 SQIVND (reference sequence). The CDR3 runs to 16 residues. V dropped 4 bases and J dropped 1 base, with 15 bases sitting between them. CDR3 loop: CASSTSSPQGTDTQYF. The DNA of the CDR3 is TGTGCCAGTAGTACCAGTTCCCCGCAGGGCACAGATACGCAGTATTTT. The variable domain in full, completed from reference TRBV19 and TRBJ2-3, reads DGGITQSPKYLFRKEGQNVTLSCEQNLNHDAMYWYRQDPGQGLRLIYYSQIVNDFQKGDIAEGYSVSREKKESFPLTVTSAQKNPTAFYLCASSTSSPQGTDTQYFGPGTRLTVL.

This chain connects TRBV7-2 to TRBJ2-2; 8 bases map to TRBD2. With V trimmed by 5 bases and J by 9 bases, 2 bases remained unmatched. Germline lookup yields CDR1 SGHTA and CDR2 FQGNSA. The CDR3 has 12 residues. The CDR3 protein is CASSRTSRELFF. The CDR3 coding sequence is TGTGCCAGCAGCCGGACTAGCAGGGAGCTGTTTTTT.

The chain is built from TRBV4-1 and TRBJ2-3, with TRBD2 matching over 12 bases. Germline lookup yields CDR1 MGHRA and CDR2 YSYEKL. This CDR3 contains 17 residues. V gave up 1 base and J gave up 4 bases; unmatched junction bases: 6. The CDR3 loop is CASSQVRASGRADTQYF. The DNA of the CDR3 is TGCGCCAGCAGCCAAGTGCGGGCTAGCGGGAGGGCAGATACGCAGTATTTT.

This rearrangement joins TRBV30 to TRBJ2-1; possible D gene TRBD2, 6 bases. Trimming cost V 8 bases and J 0 bases, with 14 bases left between them. CDR3 length: 14 residues. Germline V gives CDR1 GTSNPN, CDR2 SVGIG (reference sequence). Here the CDR3 DNA reads TGTGCCGCCCCGGGAGTCAGCTCCTACAATGAGCAGTTCTTC. Encoded protein: CAAPGVSSYNEQFF.

This clone was counted once. V usage is TRBV6-5 and J usage is TRBJ2-1; possibly TRBD2 for D (7 bases). The germline V gene has CDR1 MNHEY and CDR2 SVGAGI. The CDR3 covers 14 residues. The V gene lost 7 bases and the J gene lost 7 bases, with 17 bases spanning the gap. The CDR3 coding sequence is TGTGCCAGCACCGAGGGGGGGGTTGGAAATGAGCAGTTCTTC. It translates to CASTEGGVGNEQFF.

The V and J genes are TRBV5-6 and TRBJ1-3; D is ambiguous. Trimming shortened V by 0 bases and J by 1 base, and 8 bases separated the two germline ends. Germline V gene data show CDR1 as SGHDT and CDR2 as YYEEEE. This CDR3 comprises 15 residues. The CDR3 DNA sequence: TGTGCCAGCAGCTTGGCGGGTAGTTCTGGAAACACCATATATTTT. It is translated as CASSLAGSSGNTIYF.

The genes are TRBV7-2 and TRBJ2-1; 15 positions agree with TRBD2. This CDR3 is 17 amino acids long. With V trimmed by 4 bases and J by 4 bases, 5 bases remained unmatched. Germline V gives CDR1 SGHTA, CDR2 FQGNSA. CDR3 loop: CASSSRTSGRVYNEQFF. The CDR3 coding sequence is TGTGCCAGCAGCTCTCGGACTAGCGGGAGGGTTTACAATGAGCAGTTCTTC.

The genes are TRBV7-2 and TRBJ1-1; D ambiguous. Deletions cut 2 bases from V and 0 bases from J, with 10 bases between. This CDR3 has 15 residues. Germline V gene data show CDR1 as SGHTA and CDR2 as FQGNSA. The CDR3 loop is CASSLSTAMNTEAFF. CDR3 nucleotide sequence: TGTGCCAGCAGCTTATCCACAGCTATGAACACTGAAGCTTTCTTT. The entire variable domain, with the rest obtained from reference TRBV7-2 and TRBJ1-1, is as follows: GAGVSQSPSNKVTEKGKDVELRCDPISGHTALYWYRQSLGQGLEFLIYFQGNSAPDKSGLPSDRFSAERTGGSVSTLTIQRTQQEDSAVYLCASSLSTAMNTEAFFGQGTRLTVV.

This clone appeared a few times. The chain has TRBV4-2 and TRBJ2-1; TRBD2 agrees at 8 bases. V trimming: 1 base; J trimming: 1 base; junction bases outside the gene matches: 3. The CDR3 has 16 amino acids. The V gene's germline CDR1 is LGHNA and CDR2 YNFKEQ. CDR3 region: CASSQVERESYNEQFF. DNA for the CDR3: TGTGCCAGCAGCCAAGTCGAGCGGGAGTCCTACAATGAGCAGTTCTTC.

The rearrangement joins TRBV5-1 to TRBJ2-7; D perhaps matches TRBD1 (5 bases). The CDR3 consists of 16 residues. V lost 0 bases and J lost 2, with 15 bases in between. CDR1 and CDR2 (germline): SGHRS, YFSETQ. The CDR3 here is CASSLGSRTLTYEQYF. CDR3 bases: TGCGCCAGCAGCTTGGGTTCCAGGACACTGACCTACGAGCAGTACTTC.

Remarks on this clone: At one end the junction does not follow the germline gene, possibly because of a read error. The chain uses TRBV7-9 and TRBJ1-5; no clear D. This CDR3 contains 12 residues. CDR1 and CDR2 (germline): SEHNR, FQNEAQ (reference sequence). The CDR3 here is CSSSGPNQPQHF. CDR3 DNA sequence: TGTTCCAGCAGCGGCCCCAATCAGCCCCAGCATTTT. Drawing the rest from reference TRBV7-9 and TRBJ1-5, the complete variable domain is DTGVSQNPRHKITKRGQNVTFRCDPISEHNRLYWYRQTLGQGPEFLTYFQNEAQLEKSRLLSDRFSAERPKGSFSTLEIQRTEQGDSAMYLCSSSGPNQPQHFGDGTRLSIL.

The chain joins TRBV30 to TRBJ2-7, with a tentative D call TRBD1 (5 bases). The V end was cut by 2 bases, the J end by 2 bases, with 13 bases between. The CDR3 covers 14 residues. Germline V gene data show CDR1 as GTSNPN and CDR2 as SVGIG (reference sequence). The CDR3, as DNA: TGTGCCTGGAGTCCAGGGCTCCGGGCCTACGAGCAGTACTTC. This translates into CAWSPGLRAYEQYF.

The rearrangement links TRBV11-2 to TRBJ2-7; D uncertain. This CDR3 has 13 residues. Trimming removed 3 bases at V and 2 bases at J, with 8 bases between. Per germline, CDR1 SGHAT and CDR2 FQNNGV. The chain's CDR3 is CASSLGTAYEQYF. CDR3 sequence (DNA): TGTGCCAGCAGCTTGGGCACAGCCTACGAGCAGTACTTC. The full variable domain, rest sourced from reference TRBV11-2 and TRBJ2-7, is EAGVAQSPRYKIIEKRQSVAFWCNPISGHATLYWYQQILGQGPKLLIQFQNNGVVDDSQLPKDRFSAERLKGVDSTLKIQPAKLEDSAVYLCASSLGTAYEQYFGPGTRLTVT.

V is TRBV28 and J is TRBJ1-6; D is ambiguous. The germline V and J ends were trimmed by 4 bases and 6 bases, with 13 bases remaining between them. The germline CDR1 and CDR2 sequences are MDHEN and SYDVKM. This CDR3 region has 15 residues. The CDR3 region is CASSSGLRVNSPLHF. The DNA of the CDR3 is TGTGCCAGCAGTTCGGGGTTAAGGGTTAATTCACCCCTCCACTTT.

J is TRBJ2-7 and V is TRBV6-1, with D perhaps matching TRBD2 (5 bases). The germline V gene encodes CDR1 MNHNS and CDR2 SASEGT. The V gene lost 2 bases and the J gene lost 5 bases, with 10 bases spanning the gap. The CDR3 has 13 amino acids. This chain's CDR3 is CASSEPWGDEQYF. Written as DNA, the CDR3 is TGTGCCAGCAGTGAACCATGGGGAGACGAGCAGTACTTC.

CDR3 sequence reads: CAISGDIRTGANVLTF. The CDR3, as DNA: TGTGCCATCAGCGGGGACATCCGGACTGGGGCCAACGTCCTGACTTTC. The rearrangement joins TRBV10-3 to TRBJ2-6, with D possibly being TRBD1 (6 bases). Germline CDR1 is ENHRY and CDR2 is SYGVKD. Trimming pared 6 bases from V and 2 bases from J, leaving 14 bases between. This CDR3 has 16 residues.

This clone showed up just a few times. The chain joins TRBV27 to TRBJ1-2; 9 bases line up with TRBD1. The junction had 5 bases not matched to a gene; V was cut back by 0 bases and J by 3 bases. CDR1 MNHEY and CDR2 SMNVEV come from the germline V gene (reference sequence). This CDR3 comprises 16 residues. CDR3 loop: CASSLSGTGIHYGYTF. CDR3 sequence (DNA): TGTGCCAGCAGTTTATCGGGGACAGGGATACACTATGGCTACACCTTC.

This clone was recorded only once. The chain links TRBV28 to TRBJ2-2; TRBD1 matches at 7 bases. Germline V gene lookup returns CDR1 MDHEN and CDR2 SYDVKM. This CDR3 spans 15 amino acids. After removal of 5 bases from V and 7 bases from J, the junction contained 10 bases not matched to a gene. The DNA of the CDR3 is TGTGCCAGCAGTCCATCCCGGACAGGTGACGGGGAGCTGTTTTTT. Protein: CASSPSRTGDGELFF.

The V gene is TRBV5-1, the J gene TRBJ2-3; 16 bases are a match to TRBD2. This CDR3 region has 16 residues. V was clipped by 4 bases and J by 7 bases; unmatched bases: 6. Germline CDR1 is SGHRS and CDR2 is YFSETQ. The DNA for the CDR3 is TGCGCCAGCAGCGCGGGACTAGCGGGAGGGCCCCATACGCAGTATTTT. Its translation is CASSAGLAGGPHTQYF.